A selection of T cell receptor beta chains follows, all from one sample in a study of post-analysis software for immune sequencing data. TCRdb re-called the PCR reads through MiXCR, storing one row per CDR3 protein. The sample yields roughly 180,000 distinct CDR3 sequences, around 28% seen once. Sequencing used blood. The receptors stem from a girl between 5 and 17 years old with multiple sclerosis. Both conserved end residues are part of each CDR3. The D gene is left open where the match is weak. Rows give clone size only sometimes, using once, few, many, or a class for an expanded clone.

clone_size	d_call	cdr3_length	v_call	j_call	cdr3_nt	cdr3_aa
many	.	16	TRBV4-1	TRBJ1-5	TGCGCCAGCAGCCAAGGGCCTACTGACACGGGTCAGCCCCAGCATTTT	CASSQGPTDTGQPQHF
few	.	13	TRBV2	TRBJ1-1	TGTGCCAGCTGGGCAGACATGAACACTGAAGCTTTCTTT	CASWADMNTEAFF
.	TRBD1	17	TRBV7-3	TRBJ1-1	TGTGCCAGCAGCCCCTACGGCAGAGAGGGGGCGAACACTGAAGCTTTCTTT	CASSPYGREGANTEAFF
many	.	15	TRBV20-1	TRBJ2-1	TGCAGTGCTTCACCCCTAATACTAGTGGGGGATGAGCAGTTCTTC	CSASPLILVGDEQFF
.	.	12	TRBV5-1	TRBJ2-1	TGCGCCAGCAGCTTGGGAGGCGGTGAGCAGTTCTTC	CASSLGGGEQFF
.	.	13	TRBV5-1	TRBJ1-5	TGCGCCAGCAGCTTGATAGGGGCCGAGCCCCAGCATTTT	CASSLIGAEPQHF
few	.	14	TRBV18	TRBJ2-7	TGTGCCAGCTCACCACCGGCAGGGCCCAACGAGCAGTACTTC	CASSPPAGPNEQYF
.	.	14	TRBV7-2	TRBJ1-5	TGTGCCAGCAGCTTAGGGATGAGCAATCAGCCCCAGCATTTT	CASSLGMSNQPQHF
many	.	13	TRBV20-1	TRBJ1-2	TGCAGTGCGGACAGCAGGGGCATCTTAGGCTACACCTTC	CSADSRGILGYTF
many	.	13	TRBV5-1	TRBJ2-1	TGCGCCAGCAGCCGGATTTACGACAATGAGCAGTTCTTC	CASSRIYDNEQFF
.	.	13	TRBV6-5	TRBJ1-2	TGTGCCAGCAGAAGGGGTACTAACTATGGCTACACCTTC	CASRRGTNYGYTF
.	TRBD2	15	TRBV13	TRBJ2-1	TGTGCCAGCAGCTCCCCAGCGGGGGGTGTGGATGAGCAGTTCTTC	CASSSPAGGVDEQFF
few	.	13	TRBV2	TRBJ2-5	TGTGCCAGCATCCTCTTCGAGGGAGAGACCCAGTACTTC	CASILFEGETQYF
many	.	15	TRBV4-1	TRBJ2-7	TGCGCCAGCAGCCAAGAAGGGACGGGGGACTACGAGCAGTACTTC	CASSQEGTGDYEQYF
.	.	16	TRBV12-3/TRBV12-4	TRBJ2-2	TGTGCCAGCAGTCGACGGACTGGGGGGGCTACCGGGGAGCTGTTTTTT	CASSRRTGGATGELFF
many	.	15	TRBV15	TRBJ2-5	TGTGCCACCAGCACCGGACGAGGGTACGAAGAGACCCAGTACTTC	CATSTGRGYEETQYF
few	.	13	TRBV20-1	TRBJ2-1	TGCAGTGCTACACGACTTGTTTACAATGAGCAGTTCTTC	CSATRLVYNEQFF
many	.	15	TRBV9	TRBJ2-7	TGTGCCAGCAGCGTAGGTCAGGGAGCTCCCTACGAGCAGTACTTC	CASSVGQGAPYEQYF
many	.	15	TRBV9	TRBJ2-3	TGTGCCAGCAGCGCCGACAACTCACGCACAGATACGCAGTATTTT	CASSADNSRTDTQYF
many	.	13	TRBV5-1	TRBJ2-7	TGCGCCAGCAGGGAGGGGGCGGCGTACGAGCAGTACTTC	CASREGAAYEQYF
few	TRBD1	16	TRBV28	TRBJ2-1	TGTGCCAGCAGCCGGGGGACAGGGAGTTCCTACAATGAGCAGTTCTTC	CASSRGTGSSYNEQFF
many	.	12	TRBV29-1	TRBJ1-5	TGCAGCGTTGGAGATAGCAATCAGCCCCAGCATTTT	CSVGDSNQPQHF
.	.	13	TRBV20-1	TRBJ2-3	TGCAGTGCTAGAGATCCTAGCACAGATACGCAGTATTTT	CSARDPSTDTQYF
many	TRBD2	12	TRBV7-9	TRBJ2-7	TGTGCCAGCAGAGGCGGGGGGGGCGAGCAGTACTTC	CASRGGGGEQYF
many	TRBD2	15	TRBV6-5	TRBJ2-1	TGTGCCAGCAGCCCTGTGAAGGGAGGGGAGAATGAGCAGTTCTTC	CASSPVKGGENEQFF
.	.	14	TRBV29-1	TRBJ1-1	TGCAGCGTTGAAGATTTCAGCATGAACACTGAAGCTTTCTTT	CSVEDFSMNTEAFF
many	.	13	TRBV10-3	TRBJ1-2	TGTGCCACCCAGTCACCAGGGAACTATGGCTACACCTTC	CATQSPGNYGYTF
few	TRBD2	17	TRBV5-1	TRBJ2-1	TGCGCCAGCAGCTATTCCGACGGCGGGGGGCAGTACAATGAGCAGTTCTTC	CASSYSDGGGQYNEQFF
.	.	14	TRBV14	TRBJ2-7	TGTGCCAGCAGCCCCTACCGGGCTCCGCATATCCAGTACTTC	CASSPYRAPHIQYF
many	.	16	TRBV28	TRBJ2-1	TGTGCCAGCATTTCTCCCGGCATGATCTCCTACAATGAGCAGTTCTTC	CASISPGMISYNEQFF
.	TRBD2	15	TRBV6-1	TRBJ2-1	TGTGCCAGCACCACCCTAGCGGGAGTTTTCAATGAGCAGTTCTTC	CASTTLAGVFNEQFF
.	.	15	TRBV14	TRBJ2-7	TGTGCCAGCAGCCAGGTGGGACTGGCTGAGTACGAGCAGTACTTC	CASSQVGLAEYEQYF
.	TRBD2	17	TRBV13	TRBJ2-5	TGTGCCAGCAGCTTAGTCCGGGGGGGCCTCTATTTGGGGACCCAGTACTTC	CASSLVRGGLYLGTQYF
.	.	11	TRBV11-2	TRBJ1-3	TGTGCCAGCTCCATAGGAAACACCATATATTTT	CASSIGNTIYF
few	TRBD1	17	TRBV20-1	TRBJ2-6	TGCAGTGCTGGAGTACAGGGGGCGGACTCTGGGGCCAACGTCCTGACTTTC	CSAGVQGADSGANVLTF
many	.	12	TRBV7-3	TRBJ2-1	TGTGCCAGCAGCCAAAACGCCAATGAGCAGTTCTTC	CASSQNANEQFF
many	TRBD2	14	TRBV6-1	TRBJ2-7	TGTGCCAGCAGCGAAGCGGGGGGTTCCTACGAGCAGTACTTC	CASSEAGGSYEQYF
.	TRBD2	14	TRBV5-1	TRBJ2-1	TGCGCCAGCACTTCTAGCGGGGGCTACAATGAGCAGTTCTTC	CASTSSGGYNEQFF
.	.	15	TRBV9	TRBJ1-2	TGTGCCAGCAGCGTAGCGCTGGGGGCAGCTTATGGCTACACCTTC	CASSVALGAAYGYTF
.	TRBD1	16	TRBV4-1	TRBJ1-1	TGCGCCAGCAGCCAAGACGGGGGAGGGGGCGTGGGTGTAGCTTTCTTT	CASSQDGGGGVGVAFF
many	TRBD2	16	TRBV20-1	TRBJ2-7	TGCAGTGCTAGGCGAGCGGGAGGGCCTAGCTCCTACGAGCAGTACTTC	CSARRAGGPSSYEQYF
few	.	13	TRBV10-3	TRBJ1-5	TGTGCCATCAGTGAGTCGTGGGGTCAGCCCCAGCATTTT	CAISESWGQPQHF
.	.	15	TRBV18	TRBJ2-4	TGTGCCAGCTCACCCTCCAGTTCTACCAAAAACATTCAGTACTTC	CASSPSSSTKNIQYF
.	.	13	TRBV27	TRBJ1-5	TGTGCCAGCGGAGGGGAAAGGAATCAGCCCCAGCATTTT	CASGGERNQPQHF
many	TRBD1	14	TRBV28	TRBJ2-7	TGTGCCAGCAGCTCCGGGACAGGGGTCGGCGAGCAGTACTTC	CASSSGTGVGEQYF
many	TRBD1	15	TRBV2	TRBJ1-2	TGTGCCAGCAGACCCGACAGGGGAGCTAACTATGGCTACACCTTC	CASRPDRGANYGYTF
many	.	12	TRBV6-5	TRBJ1-2	TGTGCCAGCAGTGCAGGGGCCACAGGCTACACCTTC	CASSAGATGYTF